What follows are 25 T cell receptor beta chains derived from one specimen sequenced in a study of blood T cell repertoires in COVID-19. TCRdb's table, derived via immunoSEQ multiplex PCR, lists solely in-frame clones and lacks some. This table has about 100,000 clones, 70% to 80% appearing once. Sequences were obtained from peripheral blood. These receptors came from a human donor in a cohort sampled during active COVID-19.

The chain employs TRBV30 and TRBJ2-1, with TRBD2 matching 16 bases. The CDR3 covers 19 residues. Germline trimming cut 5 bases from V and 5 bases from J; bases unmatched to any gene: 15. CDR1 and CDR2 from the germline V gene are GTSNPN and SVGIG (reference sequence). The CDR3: CAWVQWEGTSGRDNNEQFF. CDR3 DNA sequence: TGTGCCTGGGTGCAGTGGGAAGGGACTAGCGGGAGGGATAACAATGAGCAGTTCTTC. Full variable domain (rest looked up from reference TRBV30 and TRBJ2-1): SQTIHQWPATLVQPVGSPLSLECTVEGTSNPNLYWYRQAAGRGLQLLFYSVGIGQISSEVPQNLSASRPQDRQFILSSKKLLLSDSGFYLCAWVQWEGTSGRDNNEQFFGPGTRLTVL.

The CDR3 DNA follows: TGTGCCAGCAGCTTAGGGACTAGCGGGAGTAGGGTGCAGTACTTC. It is translated as CASSLGTSGSRVQYF. The V call is TRBV7-9, the J call TRBJ2-7, with 13 bases aligning to TRBD2. CDR3 length: 15 amino acids. Germline CDR1 reads SEHNR; CDR2 reads FQNEAQ (reference sequence). After removal of 1 base from V and 9 bases from J, the junction contained 6 bases not matched to a gene.

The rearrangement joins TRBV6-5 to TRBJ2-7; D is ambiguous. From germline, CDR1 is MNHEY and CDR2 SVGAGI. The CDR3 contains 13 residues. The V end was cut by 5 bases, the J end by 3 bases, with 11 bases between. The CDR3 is CASSHQPSYEQYF. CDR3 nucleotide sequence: TGTGCCAGCAGTCACCAACCTAGCTACGAGCAGTACTTC.

The CDR3 sequence is CASSSSGVGTEAFF. Written as DNA, the CDR3 is TGTGCCAGCAGCTCATCGGGGGTCGGGACTGAAGCTTTCTTT. This chain uses TRBV7-2 with TRBJ1-1; possible D gene TRBD1, 5 bases. The V and J ends lost 4 bases and 5 bases respectively, with 14 bases between them. Germline assignment: CDR1 SGHTA and CDR2 FQGNSA. This CDR3 contains 14 residues.

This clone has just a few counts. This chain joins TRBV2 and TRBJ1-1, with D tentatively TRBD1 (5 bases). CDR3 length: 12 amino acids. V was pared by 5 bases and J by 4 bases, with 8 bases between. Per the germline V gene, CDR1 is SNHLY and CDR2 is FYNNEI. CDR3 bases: TGTGCCAGCAGTTGGGGGGTCACTGAAGCTTTCTTT. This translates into CASSWGVTEAFF.

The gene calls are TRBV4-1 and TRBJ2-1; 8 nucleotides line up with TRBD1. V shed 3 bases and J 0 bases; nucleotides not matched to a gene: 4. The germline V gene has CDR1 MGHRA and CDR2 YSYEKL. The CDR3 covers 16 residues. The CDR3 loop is CASSQGQALSYNEQFF. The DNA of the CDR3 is TGCGCCAGCAGCCAGGGACAGGCCCTCTCCTACAATGAGCAGTTCTTC.

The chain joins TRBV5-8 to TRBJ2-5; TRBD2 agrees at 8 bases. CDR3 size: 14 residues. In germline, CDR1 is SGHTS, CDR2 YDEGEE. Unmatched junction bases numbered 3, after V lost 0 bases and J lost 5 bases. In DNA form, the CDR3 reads TGTGCCAGCAGCTTGGGGGGACTAGAGGAGACCCAGTACTTC. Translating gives CASSLGGLEETQYF.

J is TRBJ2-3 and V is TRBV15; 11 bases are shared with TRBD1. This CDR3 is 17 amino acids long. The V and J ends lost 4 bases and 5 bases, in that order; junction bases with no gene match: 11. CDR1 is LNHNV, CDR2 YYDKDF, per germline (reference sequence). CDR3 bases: TGTGCCACCAGCACACCCGGGACAGGGGGAAGGTTAGATACGCAGTATTTT. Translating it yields CATSTPGTGGRLDTQYF.

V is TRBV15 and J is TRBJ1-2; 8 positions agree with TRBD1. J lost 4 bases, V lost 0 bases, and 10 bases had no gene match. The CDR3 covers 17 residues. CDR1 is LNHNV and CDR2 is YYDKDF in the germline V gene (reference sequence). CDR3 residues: CATSRDLGETGAYGYTF. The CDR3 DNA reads TGTGCCACCAGCAGAGATCTTGGCGAGACAGGGGCCTATGGCTACACCTTC.

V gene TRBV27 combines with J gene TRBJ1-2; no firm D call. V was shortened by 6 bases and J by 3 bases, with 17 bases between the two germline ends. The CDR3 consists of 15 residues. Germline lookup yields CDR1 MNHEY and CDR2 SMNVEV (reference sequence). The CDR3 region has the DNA TGTGCCAGCAGATCGCTCTCCCGGGGTGACTATGGCTACACCTTC. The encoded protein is CASRSLSRGDYGYTF.

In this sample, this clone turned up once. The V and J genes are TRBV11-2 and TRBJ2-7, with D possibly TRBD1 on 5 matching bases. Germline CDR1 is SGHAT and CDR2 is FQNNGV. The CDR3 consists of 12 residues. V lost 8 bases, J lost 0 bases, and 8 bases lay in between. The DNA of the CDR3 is TGTGCCAGCCGCAGGGACTCCTACGAGCAGTACTTC. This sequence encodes CASRRDSYEQYF.

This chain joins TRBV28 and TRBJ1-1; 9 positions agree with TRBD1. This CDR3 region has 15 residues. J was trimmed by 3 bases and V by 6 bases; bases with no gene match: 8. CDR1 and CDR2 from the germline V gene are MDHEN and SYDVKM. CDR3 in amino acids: CASRPGTGFDTEAFF. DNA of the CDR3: TGTGCCAGCAGACCCGGGACAGGGTTTGACACTGAAGCTTTCTTT.

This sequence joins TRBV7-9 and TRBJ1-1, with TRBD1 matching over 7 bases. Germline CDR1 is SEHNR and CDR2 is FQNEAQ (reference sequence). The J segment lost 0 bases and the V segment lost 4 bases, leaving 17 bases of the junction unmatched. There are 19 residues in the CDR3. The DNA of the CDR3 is TGTGCCAGCAGCTACAGCGAAACCGGGACAGCCAAACTGAACACTGAAGCTTTCTTT. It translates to CASSYSETGTAKLNTEAFF. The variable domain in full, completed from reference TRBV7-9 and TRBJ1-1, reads DTGVSQNPRHKITKRGQNVTFRCDPISEHNRLYWYRQTLGQGPEFLTYFQNEAQLEKSRLLSDRFSAERPKGSFSTLEIQRTEQGDSAMYLCASSYSETGTAKLNTEAFFGQGTRLTVV.

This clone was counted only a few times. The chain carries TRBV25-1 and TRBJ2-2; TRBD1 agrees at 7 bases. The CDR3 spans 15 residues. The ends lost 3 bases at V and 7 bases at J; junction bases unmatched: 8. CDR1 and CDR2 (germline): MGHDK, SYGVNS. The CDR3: CASSEPGQRGGELFF. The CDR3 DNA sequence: TGTGCCAGCAGTGAGCCGGGACAGCGTGGCGGGGAGCTGTTTTTT.

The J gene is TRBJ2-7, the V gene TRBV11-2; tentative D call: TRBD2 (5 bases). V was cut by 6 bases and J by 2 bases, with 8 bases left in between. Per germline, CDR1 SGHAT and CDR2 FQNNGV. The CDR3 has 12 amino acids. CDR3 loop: CASSRGPYEQYF. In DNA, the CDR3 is TGTGCCAGCAGTCGGGGTCCCTACGAGCAGTACTTC.

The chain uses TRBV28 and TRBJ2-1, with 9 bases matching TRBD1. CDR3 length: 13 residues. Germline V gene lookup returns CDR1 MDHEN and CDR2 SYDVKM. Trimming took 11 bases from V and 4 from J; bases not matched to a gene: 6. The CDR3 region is CAARDRVYNEQFF. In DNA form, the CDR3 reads TGTGCCGCCCGGGACAGGGTTTACAATGAGCAGTTCTTC.

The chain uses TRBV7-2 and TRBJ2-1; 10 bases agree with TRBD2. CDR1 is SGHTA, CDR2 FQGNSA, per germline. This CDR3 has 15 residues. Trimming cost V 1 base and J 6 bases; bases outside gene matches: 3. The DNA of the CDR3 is TGTGCCAGCAGCTTAGAACTAGCGGGATTCAATGAGCAGTTCTTC. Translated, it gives CASSLELAGFNEQFF.

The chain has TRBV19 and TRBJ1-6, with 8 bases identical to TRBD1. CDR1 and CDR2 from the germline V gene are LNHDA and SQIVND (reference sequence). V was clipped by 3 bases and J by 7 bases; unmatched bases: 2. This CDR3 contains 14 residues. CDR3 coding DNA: TGTGCCAGTAGTATGCGACAGGGGAATTCACCCCTCCACTTT. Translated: CASSMRQGNSPLHF.

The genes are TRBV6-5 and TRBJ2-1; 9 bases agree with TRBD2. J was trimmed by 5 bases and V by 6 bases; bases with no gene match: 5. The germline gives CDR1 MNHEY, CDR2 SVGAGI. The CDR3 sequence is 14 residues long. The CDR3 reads CASRGTSRDNEQFF. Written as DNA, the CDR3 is TGTGCCAGCAGAGGGACTAGCCGAGACAATGAGCAGTTCTTC.

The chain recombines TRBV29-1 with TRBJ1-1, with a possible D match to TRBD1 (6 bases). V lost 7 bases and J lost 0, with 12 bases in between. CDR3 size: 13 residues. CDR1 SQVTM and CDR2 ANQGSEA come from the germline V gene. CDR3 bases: TGCAGCGGTAACGGACAGTTGAACACTGAAGCTTTCTTT. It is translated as CSGNGQLNTEAFF.

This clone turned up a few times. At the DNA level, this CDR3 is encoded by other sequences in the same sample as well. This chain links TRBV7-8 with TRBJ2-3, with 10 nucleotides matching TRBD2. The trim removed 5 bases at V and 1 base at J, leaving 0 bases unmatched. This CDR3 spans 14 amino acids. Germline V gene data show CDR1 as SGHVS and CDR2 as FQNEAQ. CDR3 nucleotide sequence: TGTGCCAGCAGCGGGACTAGCGGCACAGATACGCAGTATTTT. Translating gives CASSGTSGTDTQYF.

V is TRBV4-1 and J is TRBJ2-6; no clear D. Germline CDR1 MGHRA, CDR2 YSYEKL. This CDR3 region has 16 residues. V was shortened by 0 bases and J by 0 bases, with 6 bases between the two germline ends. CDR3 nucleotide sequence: TGCGCCAGCAGCCAAGATGGCAGCTCTGGGGCCAACGTCCTGACTTTC. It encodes CASSQDGSSGANVLTF.

The CDR3 sequence is CASSTVGLAGEHADTQYF. The CDR3 DNA sequence: TGTGCCAGCAGCACGGTGGGACTAGCGGGAGAGCACGCCGATACGCAGTATTTT. The V call is TRBV5-8, the J call TRBJ2-3, with 14 nucleotides matching TRBD2. Trimming removed 4 bases from V and 6 bases from J; junction bases left unmatched: 13. The CDR3 covers 18 residues. Germline CDR1 is SGHTS and CDR2 is YDEGEE.

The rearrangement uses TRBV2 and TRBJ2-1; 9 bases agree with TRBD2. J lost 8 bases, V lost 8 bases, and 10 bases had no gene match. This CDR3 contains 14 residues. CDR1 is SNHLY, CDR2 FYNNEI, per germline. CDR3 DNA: TGTGCCAGCCTGGGACTAGCAAGCGCAGATGAGCAGTTCTTC. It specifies CASLGLASADEQFF.

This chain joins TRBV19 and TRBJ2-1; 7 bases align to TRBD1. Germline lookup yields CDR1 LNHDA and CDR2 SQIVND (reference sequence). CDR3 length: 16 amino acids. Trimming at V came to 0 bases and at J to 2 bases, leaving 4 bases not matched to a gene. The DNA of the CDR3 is TGTGCCAGTAGTATAGATGGACAGGAGCCCTACAATGAGCAGTTCTTC. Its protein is CASSIDGQEPYNEQFF.